A selection of T cell receptor beta chains follows, all from one sample in a study of blood T cell repertoires in COVID-19. TCRdb's copy holds only in-frame clones and misses some; the assay was immunoSEQ multiplex PCR. The sample contains about 39,000 clones, about three quarters of which appear only once. Sequencing was carried out using peripheral blood. The receptors were sampled from a man between 65 and 85 years old with active or convalescent COVID-19. The CDR3 runs from the conserved cysteine through the conserved F or W. A D gene is named only where the DNA matches it firmly. The size entry is marked missing in some rows and otherwise reads once, few, many or a size class.

j_call d_call v_call clone_size cdr3_aa
TRBJ2-3 TRBD1 TRBV18 once CASSPRQGAPDTQYF
TRBJ1-4 NA TRBV9 NA CASSVGHGYGEKLFF
TRBJ2-5 NA TRBV12-3/TRBV12-4 NA CASSLRETQYF
TRBJ2-7 NA TRBV5-4 NA CASSRGQFYEQYF
TRBJ1-5 TRBD1 TRBV28 NA CASSDSGGGQPQHF
TRBJ2-2 TRBD2 TRBV5-1 NA CASSDQPGLAGGLHTGELFF
TRBJ1-2 NA TRBV30 NA CAWSDPLRRLMNGYTF
TRBJ2-7 TRBD1 TRBV5-1 NA CASSLLQGVSYEQYF
TRBJ2-7 NA TRBV12-3/TRBV12-4 NA CASSSIMAYEQYF
TRBJ2-1 TRBD1 TRBV30 NA CAWMLQGAHEQFF
TRBJ2-7 NA TRBV3-1/TRBV3-2 NA CASSQEGAQEQYF
TRBJ1-3 NA TRBV5-1 NA CASSPRQATLSGNTIYF
TRBJ2-7 TRBD2 TRBV3-1/TRBV3-2 NA CASSQNAGVKEQYF
TRBJ1-2 TRBD1 TRBV12-3/TRBV12-4 NA CASSTDRGNGYTF
TRBJ2-7 TRBD2 TRBV30 NA CAWSPGGGYEQYF
TRBJ1-2 NA TRBV28 NA CASSHEVFYGYTF
TRBJ2-1 NA TRBV5-1 many CASSLEGRHNEQFF
TRBJ1-2 NA TRBV6-6 NA CASSYVHRDSNGYTF
TRBJ2-5 TRBD2 TRBV6-2/TRBV6-3 NA CASSYHSRAGGLKTQYF
TRBJ1-5 TRBD1 TRBV5-5 few CASSLTGVADQPQHF
TRBJ2-5 TRBD1 TRBV19 NA CATRRMTGEETQYF
TRBJ2-7 TRBD2 TRBV19 NA CASSPSGLAGDEQYF
TRBJ2-3 TRBD1 TRBV9 NA CASSRRTGFTDTQYF
TRBJ2-5 NA TRBV2 NA CASSAGGETQYF
TRBJ1-4 NA TRBV18 NA CASSPREAAGELFF
TRBJ2-7 NA TRBV18 NA CASSPGAIMGEQYF